The 16 T cell receptor beta chains presented below share a single source sample, sequenced in a study of OX40 agonist ivuxolimab in advanced cancers. Here immunoSEQ multiplex PCR was the method, and the copy in TCRdb shows in-frame clones only, minus some. Seen here are roughly 64,000 clones, around 84% observed once, and the top ten hold approximately 2%. The sequencing used CD4+ or CD8+ T cells sorted from blood, collected in a trial of the OX40 agonist ivuxolimab. The receptors derive from an adult with an advanced solid tumor such as melanoma, head and neck, liver or kidney cancer.

The J gene is TRBJ2-5, the V gene TRBV27; 7 bases align to TRBD1. This CDR3 comprises 13 residues. J lost 7 bases, V lost 6 bases, and 8 bases had no gene match. From germline, CDR1 is MNHEY and CDR2 SMNVEV (reference sequence). The CDR3 loop is CASRVGQVGTQYF. The CDR3 coding sequence is TGTGCCAGCAGGGTAGGACAGGTCGGGACCCAGTACTTC.

For the CDR3, the DNA is TGTGCCAGCAGCTTATCGCAGAACACAGATACGCAGTATTTT. Amino acid sequence: CASSLSQNTDTQYF. The rearrangement joins TRBV11-2 to TRBJ2-3; D is unclear. Germline-derived CDR1 and CDR2 are SGHAT and FQNNGV. This CDR3 is built from 14 residues. V lost 2 bases to trimming and J lost 2 bases, with 8 bases between them.

The V call is TRBV29-1, the J call TRBJ1-5, with 7 bases matching TRBD1. CDR1 is SQVTM, CDR2 ANQGSEA, per germline. This CDR3 has 14 residues. J was trimmed by 2 bases and V by 6 bases; bases with no gene match: 7. The CDR3 loop reads CSVETGLGNQPQHF. CDR3 coding DNA: TGCAGCGTCGAGACAGGGCTAGGCAATCAGCCCCAGCATTTT.

The genes are TRBV5-1 and TRBJ2-6; possible D gene TRBD1, 6 bases. Trimming left V 2 bases short and J 2 bases short, with 8 bases between. Per the germline V gene, CDR1 is SGHRS and CDR2 is YFSETQ. The CDR3 consists of 15 residues. DNA of the CDR3: TGCGCCAGCAGCTTAACAGGGCCTGGGGCCAACGTCCTGACTTTC. As protein: CASSLTGPGANVLTF.

V usage is TRBV9 and J usage is TRBJ2-2; D is undetermined. CDR3 size: 15 residues. The germline gives CDR1 SGDLS, CDR2 YYNGEE. V lost 4 bases and J 3 bases, leaving 13 bases between the germline ends. The CDR3 coding sequence is TGTGCCAGCAGCCCGAGCGTCTCATACACCGGGGAGCTGTTTTTT. This translates into CASSPSVSYTGELFF.

V is TRBV5-6 and J is TRBJ2-5; D might be TRBD1 (5 bases). Trimming took off 0 bases at V and 4 bases at J, with 10 bases between the two ends. Germline V gene lookup returns CDR1 SGHDT and CDR2 YYEEEE. This CDR3 has 14 residues. CDR3 amino acids: CASSLEPQGETQYF. CDR3 bases: TGTGCCAGCAGCTTGGAACCCCAGGGAGAGACCCAGTACTTC. The variable domain in full, completed from reference TRBV5-6 and TRBJ2-5, reads DAGVTQSPTHLIKTRGQQVTLRCSPKSGHDTVSWYQQALGQGPQFIFQYYEEEERQRGNFPDRFSGHQFPNYSSELNVNALLLGDSALYLCASSLEPQGETQYFGPGTRLLVL.

This clone appeared once. This chain uses TRBV27 with TRBJ2-1, with D tentatively TRBD1 (7 bases). V was cut by 5 bases and J by 3 bases, with 17 bases left in between. Germline V gene data show CDR1 as MNHEY and CDR2 as SMNVEV (reference sequence). The CDR3 length is 16 residues. This CDR3 is CASSGRTGGSYNEQFF. DNA for the CDR3: TGTGCCAGCAGTGGACGGACAGGAGGGAGCTACAATGAGCAGTTCTTC.

The chain is built from TRBV28 and TRBJ1-1; D gene unclear. Germline lookup yields CDR1 MDHEN and CDR2 SYDVKM. Trimming shortened V by 6 bases and J by 3 bases, and 5 bases separated the two germline ends. This CDR3 spans 11 amino acids. CDR3 nucleotide sequence: TGTGCCAGCAGGTCATACACTGAAGCTTTCTTT. It yields the protein CASRSYTEAFF.

V usage is TRBV2 and J usage is TRBJ1-5, with a tentative D call TRBD1 (6 bases). V lost 6 bases and J lost 2, with 8 bases in between. Germline V gene lookup returns CDR1 SNHLY and CDR2 FYNNEI. This CDR3 comprises 13 residues. DNA for the CDR3: TGTGCCAGCAGGCGACAGGGCAATCAGCCCCAGCATTTT. It codes for CASRRQGNQPQHF.

Sample share makes this clone medium-sized (0.01 to 0.1%). The V gene is TRBV14, the J gene TRBJ2-2; D may be TRBD1 (5 bases). CDR1 and CDR2 from the germline V gene are SGHDN and FVKESK. V lost 6 bases and J lost 1, with 9 bases in between. The length of the CDR3 is 14 residues. CDR3 sequence reads: CASRWGLNTGELFF. The CDR3, as DNA: TGTGCCAGCAGATGGGGCCTGAACACCGGGGAGCTGTTTTTT. The entire variable domain, with the rest obtained from reference TRBV14 and TRBJ2-2, is as follows: EAGVTQFPSHSVIEKGQTVTLRCDPISGHDNLYWYRRVMGKEIKFLLHFVKESKQDESGMPNNRFLAERTGGTYSTLKVQPAELEDSGVYFCASRWGLNTGELFFGEGSRLTVL.

The CDR3 loop is CSASRHEQYF. The CDR3 region has the DNA TGCAGTGCTAGTAGGCACGAGCAGTACTTC. The chain recombines TRBV20-1 with TRBJ2-7; D unclear. This CDR3 has 10 residues. In germline, CDR1 is DFQATT, CDR2 SNEGSKA (reference sequence). The V end lost 3 bases, the J end lost 5 bases, and 5 bases lay between the germline ends.

A few counts support this clone. This sequence joins TRBV30 and TRBJ1-6, with 9 nucleotides matching TRBD1. The V gene end was trimmed by 4 bases and the J gene end by 7 bases; junction bases not matched to a gene: 5. CDR3 size: 14 residues. Germline CDR1 reads GTSNPN; CDR2 reads SVGIG (reference sequence). The CDR3 sequence is CAWMKGTGNSPLHF. The CDR3 nucleotides read TGTGCCTGGATGAAGGGGACAGGGAATTCACCCCTCCACTTT. Filled out from reference TRBV30 and TRBJ1-6, the complete variable domain reads SQTIHQWPATLVQPVGSPLSLECTVEGTSNPNLYWYRQAAGRGLQLLFYSVGIGQISSEVPQNLSASRPQDRQFILSSKKLLLSDSGFYLCAWMKGTGNSPLHFGNGTRLTVT.

The chain combines TRBV5-1 with TRBJ1-4; D is unclear. Trimming took off 5 bases at V and 4 bases at J, with 15 bases between the two ends. This CDR3 region has 15 residues. CDR1 is SGHRS and CDR2 is YFSETQ in the germline V gene. The CDR3 nucleotides are TGCGCCAGCAGAACCTCCCCATTTGATAATGAAAAACTGTTTTTT. Protein product: CASRTSPFDNEKLFF.

J is TRBJ2-7 and V is TRBV20-1, with a tentative D call TRBD1 (6 bases). V lost 3 bases to trimming and J lost 9 bases, with 12 bases between them. The CDR3 consists of 11 residues. Per the germline V gene, CDR1 is DFQATT and CDR2 is SNEGSKA (reference sequence). DNA of the CDR3: TGCAGTGCTAGTGGAGTCAGGGGGCAGTACTTC. Residues: CSASGVRGQYF.

This chain links TRBV28 with TRBJ2-7, with D possibly being TRBD1 (7 bases). The CDR3 has 17 residues. Trimming stripped 7 bases from V and 4 bases from J, with 26 bases between. The V gene's germline CDR1 is MDHEN and CDR2 SYDVKM. The CDR3 DNA is TGTGCCAGCAAATTGACAGGGCCCCGGGACTTCCATTACGAGCAGTACTTC. It translates to CASKLTGPRDFHYEQYF.

This clone was seen only a few times. This rearrangement joins TRBV5-5 to TRBJ2-7; 10 bases align to TRBD2. The germline gives CDR1 SGHKS, CDR2 YYEKEE (reference sequence). This CDR3 is built from 16 residues. V lost 2 bases and J lost 3; bases outside the gene matches: 8. The CDR3, as DNA: TGTGCCAGCAGCTTTGGACTAGCGGAGGGGAGCTACGAGCAGTACTTC. It codes for CASSFGLAEGSYEQYF.